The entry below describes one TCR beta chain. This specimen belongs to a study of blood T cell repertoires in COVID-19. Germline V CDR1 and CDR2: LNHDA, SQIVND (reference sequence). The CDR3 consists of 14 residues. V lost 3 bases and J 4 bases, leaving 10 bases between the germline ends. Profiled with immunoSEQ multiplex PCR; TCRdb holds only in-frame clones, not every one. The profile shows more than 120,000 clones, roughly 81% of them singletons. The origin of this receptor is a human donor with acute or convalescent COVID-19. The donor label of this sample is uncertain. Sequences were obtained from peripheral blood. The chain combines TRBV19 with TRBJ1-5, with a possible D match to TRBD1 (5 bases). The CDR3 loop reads CASSITGPNQPQHF. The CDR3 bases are TGTGCCAGTAGTATCACAGGCCCTAATCAGCCCCAGCATTTT.